This TCR beta chain is from a study of blood T cell repertoires in COVID-19 (dated by TCRdb to 2019 to 2021). As for the study more broadly: Samples from collaborators originated in the United States, Italy and Spain and spanned both the acute and convalescent phases of COVID-19. The prospective study material was composed of cDNA or gDNA derived from T cells, B-cell-depleted T cells, or PBMCs. Deeply sampled blood TCRbeta repertoires from subjects exposed to, actively infected with, or recovered from COVID-19 were included in the dataset. The repertoires were made available in a free public database intended to serve as a resource for research on the immune response to SARS-CoV-2. Samples came from the ongoing ImmuneRACE study (first 160 participants) plus 1,254 subjects from 6 global collaborators. A de-identified subject ID, COVID-19 status, age in years and sex were almost always included in the sample metadata. Where available, HLA class I and class II types were taken from metadata supplied by the sample provider and were not determined by assay-based typing. On the study overall, not on this receptor specifically: The amount of clinical and demographic metadata varied by source and participant and was provided uncurated.

CDR1 and CDR2 (SGHTS, YDEGEE) derive from the germline V gene. Spanning cysteine to phenylalanine, the CDR3 consists of 15 amino acids. Only the CDR3 DNA is retained, 45 bases long and in frame from the first base. V is reduced by 3 bases and J by 1 base, leaving a spacing of 11 bases between them. Each collaborating institution followed its own protocols to collect whole blood in K2EDTA tubes. For TCRbeta analysis, collaborator samples were shipped as frozen whole blood, as isolated PBMCs, or as DNA extracted from either sample type. In its sample, this clone was seen a few times. Its antigen remains unidentified. No qualities accompany the bases; no much larger clone lies one base away. TCRbeta CDR3 regions were amplified from genomic DNA using the immunoSEQ Assay, a bias-controlled multiplex PCR. Turning to the authors' computational methods: Within the assay, amplification of reference gene primers was used to estimate how many nucleated cells each sample contained. To quantify the absolute abundance of each unique TCRbeta CDR3 rearrangement, sequence reads were collapsed and filtered. For each sample, productive Simpson clonality was calculated as the square root of Simpson's diversity index over productive rearrangements. TCRdb provides this immuneACCESS table in a form limited to in-frame rearrangements. Some clones are lacking; in checked studies, under half of them reflect an unresolved V gene, and why the rest are absent is not known. V and J calls and clone size are as listed in that table; D and trimming were resolved from the DNA. This sample comprises around 95,000 clones, more than 65% of them detected only once. The top ten hold under 35% of the sample.

Sequenced material: peripheral blood. The clonotype was recovered from a man aged 65 to 79 with active or convalescent COVID-19. The chain is encoded by TRBV5-8 joined to TRBJ2-1; no D gene can be assigned with confidence. The bases are TGTGCCAGCAGCTCGACTTCTCATTCCTACAATGAGCAGTTCTTC. It is translated as CASSSTSHSYNEQFF.